This T cell receptor (beta chain) was observed in a study of blood T cell repertoires in COVID-19. Looking at the study overall: Collection of acute and convalescent COVID-19 samples took place in the United States, Italy and Spain. PBMCs, B-cell-depleted T cells, or T cells provided the cDNA or gDNA that made up the material.

As originally analysed: Scientists estimated how many nucleated cells there were by amplifying reference gene primers. Produced via immunoSEQ multiplex PCR; TCRdb's table is partial and in-frame only. V, J and clone size reflect that table, while D and trimming were determined from the DNA. The data show approximately 480,000 clones, about nine tenths seen once. This CDR3 has 14 amino acids. The germline CDR1 and CDR2 sequences are GTSNPN and SVGIG (reference sequence). V was trimmed by 4 bases and J by 4 bases, leaving 16 bases between them. In terms of age and location, participants ranged from roughly 18 to 89 years and lived in around 22 US areas.

This TCR was recovered from a woman between 18 and 30 years old who had recovered from COVID-19. The sample taken for sequencing was PBMCs or T cells enriched from blood (not recorded which). This sequence joins TRBV30 and TRBJ1-1, with D possibly matching TRBD1 (6 bases). The CDR3 sequence: CAWIPTTGSTEAFF. The CDR3 DNA is TGTGCCTGGATCCCAACCACAGGGAGCACTGAAGCTTTCTTT.